These 18 T cell receptor beta chains share one sample of origin, sequenced in a study of cytomegalovirus exposure and HLA in healthy donors. Amplification used 60 Vbeta primers and 13 Jbeta primers. Clones were sequenced by immunoSEQ multiplex PCR, and TCRdb holds only the in-frame ones, with some missing. The table lists about 76,000 clones, 65% to 75% of them singletons. Specimen: PBMCs. The receptors were gathered from a woman in her thirties or forties in good health and CMV-seropositive.

The V gene is TRBV28, the J gene TRBJ1-1; 8 bases line up with TRBD1. V trimming: 5 bases; J trimming: 1 base; junction bases outside the gene matches: 9. Looked up from germline, CDR1 is MDHEN and CDR2 is SYDVKM. This CDR3 is 16 amino acids long. DNA of the CDR3: TGTGCCAGCAGTAAGACCTGGACAGGGCAGAACACTGAAGCTTTCTTT. Translation gives CASSKTWTGQNTEAFF.

This chain links TRBV27 with TRBJ2-7; 10 bases are shared with TRBD2. Trimming took 3 bases from V and 4 from J; bases not matched to a gene: 18. Germline values: CDR1 MNHEY, CDR2 SMNVEV (reference sequence). CDR3 size: 19 residues. The CDR3: CASSLSVGLAVSGSYEQYF. CDR3 nucleotide sequence: TGTGCCAGCAGTTTGAGCGTTGGACTAGCGGTCTCGGGCAGTTACGAGCAGTACTTC.

This chain joins TRBV19 and TRBJ1-2, with 7 bases lining up with TRBD1. CDR1 is LNHDA and CDR2 is SQIVND in the germline V gene (reference sequence). V was pared by 0 bases and J by 6 bases, with 10 bases of the junction left unmatched. CDR3 length: 16 amino acids. CDR3 protein: CASSIDLPRGVDGYTF. Here the CDR3 DNA reads TGTGCCAGTAGTATAGACTTGCCCAGGGGGGTGGATGGCTACACCTTC. Supplemented by reference TRBV19 and TRBJ1-2, the full variable domain reads DGGITQSPKYLFRKEGQNVTLSCEQNLNHDAMYWYRQDPGQGLRLIYYSQIVNDFQKGDIAEGYSVSREKKESFPLTVTSAQKNPTAFYLCASSIDLPRGVDGYTFGSGTRLTVV.

This chain links TRBV27 with TRBJ2-4; 7 bases are shared with TRBD1. Germline CDR1 and CDR2: MNHEY and SMNVEV (reference sequence). CDR3 length: 16 amino acids. Germline trimming cut 5 bases from V and 12 bases from J; bases unmatched to any gene: 19. CDR3 sequence: CASSPDRPRGRFSQYF. The DNA of the CDR3 is TGTGCCAGCAGTCCGGACAGGCCGCGAGGACGTTTTTCTCAGTACTTC.

The rearrangement uses TRBV27 and TRBJ1-2; D remains ambiguous. CDR1 is MNHEY and CDR2 is SMNVEV in the germline V gene (reference sequence). The V gene lost 5 bases and the J gene lost 3 bases, with 10 bases spanning the gap. CDR3 length equals 13 residues. Written as DNA, the CDR3 is TGTGCCAGCAGTCCTACAGCCCACTATGGCTACACCTTC. Encoded protein: CASSPTAHYGYTF.

This clone is a singleton in its sample. The chain recombines TRBV6-5 with TRBJ1-4; 8 positions match TRBD1. This CDR3 is built from 15 residues. Germline V CDR1 and CDR2: MNHEY, SVGAGI. Losses at the gene ends were 6 bases for V and 8 bases for J; bases not matched to a gene: 11. This CDR3 is CASSYDRGKGEKLFF. As DNA, the CDR3 is TGTGCCAGCAGCTATGACAGGGGTAAAGGCGAAAAACTGTTTTTT.

This clone was picked up one time. The chain is built from TRBV7-2 and TRBJ1-1, with D hard to call. The germline gives CDR1 SGHTA, CDR2 FQGNSA. The CDR3 sequence is 16 residues long. V was pared by 0 bases and J by 0 bases, with 11 bases between. The CDR3 here is CASSLARFTLNTEAFF. Written as DNA, the CDR3 is TGTGCCAGCAGCTTAGCTCGTTTCACATTGAACACTGAAGCTTTCTTT.

The V call is TRBV2, the J call TRBJ2-1; weak D call: TRBD1 (6 bases). The CDR3 runs 11 residues. Trimming took off 10 bases at V and 8 bases at J, with 12 bases between the two ends. Per germline, CDR1 SNHLY and CDR2 FYNNEI. CDR3 residues: CATKSGDEQFF. The CDR3 nucleotides are TGTGCCACCAAATCAGGGGATGAGCAGTTCTTC. Combining the CDR3 with reference TRBV2 and TRBJ2-1 gives the whole variable domain EPEVTQTPSHQVTQMGQEVILRCVPISNHLYFYWYRQILGQKVEFLVSFYNNEISEKSEIFDDQFSVERPDGSNFTLKIRSTKLEDSAMYFCATKSGDEQFFGPGTRLTVL.

The rearrangement joins TRBV5-5 to TRBJ1-1; D is perhaps TRBD1 (5 bases). The germline V and J ends were trimmed by 3 bases and 5 bases, with 11 bases remaining between them. The length of the CDR3 is 13 residues. From germline, CDR1 is SGHKS and CDR2 YYEKEE (reference sequence). As DNA, the CDR3 is TGTGCCAGCAGCTATAACGCAGGGACTGAAGCTTTCTTT. Its protein is CASSYNAGTEAFF. Filled out from reference TRBV5-5 and TRBJ1-1, the complete variable domain reads DAGVTQSPTHLIKTRGQQVTLRCSPISGHKSVSWYQQVLGQGPQFIFQYYEKEERGRGNFPDRFSARQFPNYSSELNVNALLLGDSALYLCASSYNAGTEAFFGQGTRLTVV.

The chain uses TRBV5-6 and TRBJ1-2; weak D call: TRBD1 (6 bases). The CDR3 contains 13 residues. Germline CDR1 and CDR2: SGHDT and YYEEEE. V shed 4 bases and J shed 4 bases, with 11 bases lying between them. The CDR3 loop reads CASSPRGGYGYTF. The CDR3 coding sequence is TGTGCCAGCAGCCCCAGGGGCGGCTATGGCTACACCTTC.

This chain uses TRBV19 with TRBJ2-1; TRBD2 matches 10 bases. The CDR3 is 15 amino acids. The germline V gene has CDR1 LNHDA and CDR2 SQIVND (reference sequence). Trimming at V came to 4 bases and at J to 3 bases, leaving 3 bases not matched to a gene. The CDR3 protein is CASSSASGSYNEQFF. The CDR3 nucleotides read TGTGCCAGTAGTAGCGCTAGCGGGAGCTACAATGAGCAGTTCTTC.

J is TRBJ2-7 and V is TRBV6-4; TRBD2 is a possible D gene (5 bases). Germline V gene sequence: CDR1 MRHNA, CDR2 SNTAGT. The CDR3 runs to 13 residues. V lost 6 bases and J lost 5, with 14 bases in between. The CDR3 coding sequence is TGTGCCAGCAGCTCCGTCGAGGGAAACGAGCAGTACTTC. This encodes CASSSVEGNEQYF.

This clone appeared a few times. The chain uses TRBV19 and TRBJ1-1; the D is unclear. CDR1 is LNHDA and CDR2 is SQIVND in the germline V gene (reference sequence). This CDR3 comprises 13 residues. Between the trimmed V and J ends, which lost 2 bases and 0 bases, there was a span of 4 bases. The CDR3 DNA reads TGTGCCAGTAGTATAACAATGAACACTGAAGCTTTCTTT. It translates to CASSITMNTEAFF.

In this sample, this clone turned up a few times. V usage is TRBV7-8 and J usage is TRBJ1-2; tentatively, D is TRBD1 (6 bases). V was shortened by 5 bases and J by 2 bases, with 12 bases between the two germline ends. The germline gives CDR1 SGHVS, CDR2 FQNEAQ. This CDR3 is 14 amino acids long. The CDR3 DNA sequence: TGTGCCAGCAGCGGGCTGACAGGCAACTATGGCTACACCTTC. Translation: CASSGLTGNYGYTF.

The chain has TRBV5-6 and TRBJ2-7; 7 positions agree with TRBD2. CDR1 SGHDT and CDR2 YYEEEE come from the germline V gene. V dropped 4 bases and J dropped 5; count of bases not matched to a gene: 15. The CDR3 length is 16 residues. The CDR3 is CASSQSLAVLTDEQYF. The DNA for the CDR3 is TGTGCCAGCAGCCAGTCCCTAGCGGTGCTGACTGACGAGCAGTACTTC. The variable domain in full, with the rest retrieved from reference TRBV5-6 and TRBJ2-7, is DAGVTQSPTHLIKTRGQQVTLRCSPKSGHDTVSWYQQALGQGPQFIFQYYEEEERQRGNFPDRFSGHQFPNYSSELNVNALLLGDSALYLCASSQSLAVLTDEQYFGPGTRLTVT.

This clone was counted between two and nine times. The chain links TRBV18 to TRBJ1-5; TRBD1 aligns across 9 bases. CDR3 length: 16 residues. V lost 3 bases, J lost 4 bases, and 7 bases stayed unmatched. Germline CDR1 KGHSH, CDR2 LQKENI. DNA of the CDR3: TGTGCCAGCTCACCCGGACAGGGGAATCGTAATCAGCCCCAGCATTTT. It yields the protein CASSPGQGNRNQPQHF.

The genes are TRBV27 and TRBJ1-5, with D perhaps TRBD1 (6 bases). The germline CDR1 and CDR2 sequences are MNHEY and SMNVEV (reference sequence). V lost 7 bases, J lost 0 bases, and 16 bases lay in between. The CDR3 runs 16 residues. Written as DNA, the CDR3 is TGTGCCAGCACCGAAGGGGGTCCCTATAGCAATCAGCCCCAGCATTTT. The encoded protein is CASTEGGPYSNQPQHF.

With regard to this clone: Germline and junction disagree at one end, which may indicate a read error. The J gene is TRBJ1-5, the V gene TRBV5-6, with D maybe TRBD1 (5 bases). The V gene's germline CDR1 is SGHDT and CDR2 YYEEEE. This CDR3 has 14 residues. CDR3 region: CASSPAIHREGRFF. CDR3 sequence (DNA): TGTGCCAGCAGCCCCGCAATACATCGGGAGGGACGCTTCTTT.